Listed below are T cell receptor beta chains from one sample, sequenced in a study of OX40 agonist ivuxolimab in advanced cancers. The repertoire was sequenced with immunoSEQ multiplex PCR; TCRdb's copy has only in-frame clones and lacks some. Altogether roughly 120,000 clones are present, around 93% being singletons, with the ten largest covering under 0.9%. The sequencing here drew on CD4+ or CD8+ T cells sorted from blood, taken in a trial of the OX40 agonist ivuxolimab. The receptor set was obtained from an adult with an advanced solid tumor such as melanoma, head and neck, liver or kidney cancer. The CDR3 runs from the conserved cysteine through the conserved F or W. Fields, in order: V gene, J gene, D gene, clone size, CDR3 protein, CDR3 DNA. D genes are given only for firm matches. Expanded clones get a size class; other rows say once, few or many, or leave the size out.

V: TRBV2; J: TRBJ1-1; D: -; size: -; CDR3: CASSPQRTDTEAFF; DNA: TGTGCCAGCAGTCCACAACGGACAGACACTGAAGCTTTCTTT
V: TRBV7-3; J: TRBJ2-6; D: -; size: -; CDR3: CASSFGSGGANVLTF; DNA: TGTGCCAGCAGCTTCGGGAGCGGTGGGGCCAACGTCCTGACTTTC
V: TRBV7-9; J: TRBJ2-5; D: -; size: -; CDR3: CASRDRETQYF; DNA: TGTGCCAGCAGGGATCGGGAGACCCAGTACTTC
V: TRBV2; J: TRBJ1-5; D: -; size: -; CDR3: CASSEQGVNQPQHF; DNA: TGTGCCAGCAGTGAACAGGGCGTCAATCAGCCCCAGCATTTT
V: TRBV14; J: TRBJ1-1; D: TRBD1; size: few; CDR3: CASSKWDRVTTEAFF; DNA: TGTGCCAGCAGCAAATGGGACAGGGTAACCACTGAAGCTTTCTTT
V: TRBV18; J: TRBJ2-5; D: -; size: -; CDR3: CASSPQEDKETQYF; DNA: TGTGCCAGCTCACCACAGGAGGATAAAGAGACCCAGTACTTC
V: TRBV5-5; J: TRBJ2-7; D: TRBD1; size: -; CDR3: CASSFRPGTGNAEQYF; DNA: TGTGCCAGCAGCTTTAGACCGGGGACAGGGAACGCCGAGCAGTACTTC
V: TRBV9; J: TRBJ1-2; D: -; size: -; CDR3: CASSVAGREVYGYTF; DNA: TGTGCCAGCAGCGTGGCAGGCAGGGAGGTCTATGGCTACACCTTC
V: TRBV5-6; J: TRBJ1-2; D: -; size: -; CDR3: CASSSGRTKKGYTF; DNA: TGTGCCAGCAGCTCGGGACGCACCAAGAAGGGCTACACCTTC
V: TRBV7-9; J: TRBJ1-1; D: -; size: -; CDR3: CAGTMGRTFTEAFF; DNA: TGTGCCGGAACAATGGGGAGGACCTTCACTGAAGCTTTCTTT
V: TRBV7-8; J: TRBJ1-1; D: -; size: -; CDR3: CASSPRGGMNTEAFF; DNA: TGTGCCAGCAGTCCCCGCGGGGGGATGAACACTGAAGCTTTCTTT
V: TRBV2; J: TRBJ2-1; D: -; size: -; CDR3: CASSVKNEQFF; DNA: TGTGCCAGCAGTGTCAAAAATGAGCAGTTCTTC
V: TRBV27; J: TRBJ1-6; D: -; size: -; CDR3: CASRSTNREISSPLHF; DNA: TGTGCCAGCAGATCCACTAACAGGGAAATAAGTTCACCCCTCCACTTT
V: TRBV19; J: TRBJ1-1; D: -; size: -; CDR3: CASFNPLGGAGTEAFF; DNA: TGTGCCAGTTTCAACCCCTTGGGAGGGGCGGGCACTGAAGCTTTCTTT
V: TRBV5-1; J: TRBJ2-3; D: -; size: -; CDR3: CASSGGPTDTQYF; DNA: TGCGCCAGCAGCGGCGGGCCCACAGATACGCAGTATTTT
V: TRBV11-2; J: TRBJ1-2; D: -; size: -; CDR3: CASSLWRRDGYTF; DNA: TGTGCCAGCAGCCTATGGCGTCGGGATGGCTACACCTTC
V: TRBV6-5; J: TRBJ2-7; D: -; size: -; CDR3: CASSYSQATEGEQYF; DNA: TGTGCCAGCAGTTACTCCCAGGCCACAGAGGGCGAGCAGTACTTC
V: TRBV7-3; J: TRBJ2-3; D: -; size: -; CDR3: CASSFGTTDTQYF; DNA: TGTGCCAGCAGCTTCGGGACCACAGATACGCAGTATTTT
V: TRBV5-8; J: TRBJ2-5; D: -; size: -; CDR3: CASSLGQRFNLETQYF; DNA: TGTGCCAGCAGCTTGGGGCAGCGCTTTAACCTAGAGACCCAGTACTTC
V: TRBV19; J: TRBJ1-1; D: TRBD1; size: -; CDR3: CASQRTGLKTEAFF; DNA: TGTGCCAGCCAGAGGACAGGTCTGAAGACTGAAGCTTTCTTT
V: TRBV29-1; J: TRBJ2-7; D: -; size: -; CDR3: CSVESLYEQYF; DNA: TGCAGCGTTGAATCCCTCTACGAGCAGTACTTC
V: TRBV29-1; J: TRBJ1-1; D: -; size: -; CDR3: CSARTDANTEAFF; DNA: TGCAGCGCCCGGACAGATGCGAACACTGAAGCTTTCTTT
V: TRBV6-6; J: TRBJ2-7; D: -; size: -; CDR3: CASSYLAGATYEQYF; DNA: TGTGCCAGCAGTTACTTGGCAGGGGCAACCTACGAGCAGTACTTC
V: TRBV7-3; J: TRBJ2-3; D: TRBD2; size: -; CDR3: CASSLTAASGRDTQYF; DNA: TGTGCCAGCAGCTTAACGGCGGCTAGCGGGAGAGATACGCAGTATTTT
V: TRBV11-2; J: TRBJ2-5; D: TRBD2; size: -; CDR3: CASSSRPGLAGGRETQYF; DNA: TGTGCCAGCAGTTCGAGACCGGGACTAGCGGGAGGGAGGGAGACCCAGTACTTC
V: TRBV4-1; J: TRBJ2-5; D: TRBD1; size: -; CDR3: CASSPGTGVVETQYF; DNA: TGCGCCAGCAGCCCCGGGACAGGGGTAGTAGAGACCCAGTACTTC
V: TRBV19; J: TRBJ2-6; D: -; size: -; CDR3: CASTQTDGRSGANVLTF; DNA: TGTGCCAGTACCCAGACGGACGGACGCTCTGGGGCCAACGTCCTGACTTTC
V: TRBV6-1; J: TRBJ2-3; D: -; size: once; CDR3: CASSSGGTDTQYF; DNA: TGTGCCAGCAGTTCGGGGGGCACAGATACGCAGTATTTT
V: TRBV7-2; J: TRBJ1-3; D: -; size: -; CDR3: CASRASLGNTIYF; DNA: TGTGCCAGCAGGGCCTCCCTTGGAAACACCATATATTTT
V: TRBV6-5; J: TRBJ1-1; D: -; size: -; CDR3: CASSYVPGYTEAFF; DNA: TGTGCCAGCAGTTACGTCCCGGGATACACTGAAGCTTTCTTT
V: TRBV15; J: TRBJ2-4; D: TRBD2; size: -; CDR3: CATRGGGSKNIQYF; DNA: TGTGCCACCAGGGGGGGAGGGAGCAAAAACATTCAGTACTTC
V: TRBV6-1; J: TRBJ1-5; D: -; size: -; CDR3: CASSENRALNQPQHF; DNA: TGTGCCAGCAGTGAGAACAGGGCCCTCAATCAGCCCCAGCATTTT
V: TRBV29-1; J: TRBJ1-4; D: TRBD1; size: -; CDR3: CSVGGQGPATNEKLFF; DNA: TGCAGCGTCGGTGGACAGGGACCTGCAACTAATGAAAAACTGTTTTTT
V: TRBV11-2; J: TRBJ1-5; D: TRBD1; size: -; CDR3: CASSLAATGYNQPQHF; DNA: TGTGCCAGCAGCTTAGCGGCGACAGGGTACAATCAGCCCCAGCATTTT
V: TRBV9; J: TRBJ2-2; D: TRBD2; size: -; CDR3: CASSVEAGSTGELFF; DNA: TGTGCCAGCAGCGTAGAAGCGGGGTCCACCGGGGAGCTGTTTTTT
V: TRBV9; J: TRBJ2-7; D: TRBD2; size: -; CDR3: CASSPGTSGHYEQYF; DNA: TGTGCCAGCAGCCCGGGGACTAGCGGACATTACGAGCAGTACTTC
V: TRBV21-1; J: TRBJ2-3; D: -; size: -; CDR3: CASSPPPAGGPRLVTDTQYF; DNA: TGTGCCAGCAGCCCCCCGCCAGCGGGAGGGCCTCGTTTAGTTACAGATACGCAGTATTTT
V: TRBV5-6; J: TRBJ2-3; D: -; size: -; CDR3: CASSLAGSGRTDTQYF; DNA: TGTGCCAGCAGCTTAGCCGGGTCCGGACGCACAGATACGCAGTATTTT
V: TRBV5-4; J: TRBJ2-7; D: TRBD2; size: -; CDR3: CATTIGNGLAGGYEQYF; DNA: TGTGCCACCACAATTGGTAACGGACTAGCGGGAGGCTACGAGCAGTACTTC
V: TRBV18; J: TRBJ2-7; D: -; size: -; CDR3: CASSGVEESYEQYF; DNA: TGTGCCAGCTCGGGGGTTGAGGAGTCCTACGAGCAGTACTTC
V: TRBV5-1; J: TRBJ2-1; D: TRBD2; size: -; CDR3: CASSLELAGYNEQFF; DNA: TGCGCCAGCAGCTTAGAACTAGCGGGATACAATGAGCAGTTCTTC
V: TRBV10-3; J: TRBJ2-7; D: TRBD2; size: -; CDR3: CAINGGDKPYEQYF; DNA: TGTGCCATCAACGGGGGGGACAAGCCCTACGAGCAGTACTTC
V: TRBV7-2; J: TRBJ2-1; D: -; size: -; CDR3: CASTAGTAYNEQFF; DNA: TGTGCCAGCACCGCCGGGACGGCTTACAATGAGCAGTTCTTC
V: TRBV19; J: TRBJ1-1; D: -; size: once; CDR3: CASSISALRTEAFF; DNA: TGTGCCAGTAGCATCTCGGCGCTAAGGACTGAAGCTTTCTTT
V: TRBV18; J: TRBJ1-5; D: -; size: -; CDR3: CASSPPTGSNQPQHF; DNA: TGTGCCAGCTCACCACCTACCGGAAGCAATCAGCCCCAGCATTTT
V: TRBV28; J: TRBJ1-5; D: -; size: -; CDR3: CASTPGRGNQPQHF; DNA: TGTGCCAGCACCCCCGGCAGGGGCAATCAGCCCCAGCATTTT
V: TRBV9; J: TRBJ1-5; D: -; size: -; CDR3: CASSVGGSNQPQHF; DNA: TGTGCCAGCAGCGTAGGGGGGAGCAATCAGCCCCAGCATTTT
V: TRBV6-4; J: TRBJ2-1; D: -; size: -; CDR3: CSLAAVPNNEQFF; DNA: TGTTCACTTGCGGCGGTTCCAAACAATGAGCAGTTCTTC
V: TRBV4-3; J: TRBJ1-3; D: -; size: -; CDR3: CASSQGTGPPGNTIYF; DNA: TGCGCCAGCAGCCAAGGAACGGGACCTCCTGGAAACACCATATATTTT
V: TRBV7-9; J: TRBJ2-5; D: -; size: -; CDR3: CASSLVYF; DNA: TGTGCCAGCAGCTTAGTGTACTTC
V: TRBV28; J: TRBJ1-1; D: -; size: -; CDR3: CACWTNTEAFF; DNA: TGTGCCTGTTGGACGAACACTGAAGCTTTCTTT
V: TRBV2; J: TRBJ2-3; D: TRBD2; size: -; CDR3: CASNVGAGGRYSTDTQYF; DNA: TGTGCCAGCAATGTGGGAGCGGGAGGAAGATATAGCACAGATACGCAGTATTTT